These 17 T cell receptor beta chains originate from one sample sequenced in a study of CD8+ T cells in alopecia areata. The treatment is: oral pan-JAK inhibitor, 5-10 mg twice daily. RNA extraction was followed by reverse transcription into cDNA, which acted as the sequencing template. Data came from immunoSEQ multiplex PCR; TCRdb stores just in-frame clones and leaves some out. Of 180,000 or so clones listed, around half are singletons. The sequences come from CD8+ T cells sorted from blood, collected at week 24, from a patient treated with tofacitinib. These receptors all stem from a human donor with alopecia areata.

This clone was seen only a few times. The chain is built from TRBV6-6 and TRBJ2-3; D uncertain. The CDR3 runs to 12 residues. V gave up 6 bases and J gave up 5 bases, with 9 bases separating them. CDR1 is MNHNY, CDR2 SVGAGI, per germline (reference sequence). The CDR3 protein is CASRLGIDTQYF. CDR3 nucleotide sequence: TGTGCCAGCAGATTGGGTATAGATACGCAGTATTTT.

The chain employs TRBV2 and TRBJ2-7, with TRBD1 as a possible D gene (6 bases). Germline CDR1 reads SNHLY; CDR2 reads FYNNEI. Trimming cost V 3 bases and J 1 base, with 10 bases left between them. The CDR3 covers 14 residues. In DNA form, the CDR3 reads TGTGCCAGCAGTGAGGGGACATCTTCCTACGAGCAGTACTTC. This sequence encodes CASSEGTSSYEQYF.

V gene TRBV30 combines with J gene TRBJ1-1; D not resolved. There are 13 residues in the CDR3. Per germline, CDR1 GTSNPN and CDR2 SVGIG (reference sequence). Trimming took 4 bases from V and 6 from J, leaving 15 bases between them. This CDR3 is CAWTYSPPAEAFF. CDR3 nucleotides: TGTGCCTGGACGTACTCCCCACCAGCTGAAGCTTTCTTT.

V is TRBV5-5 and J is TRBJ2-7; D might be TRBD1 or TRBD2, each matching 5 bases. V was shortened by 0 bases and J by 2 bases, with 9 bases between the two germline ends. The CDR3 length is 14 residues. Looked up from germline, CDR1 is SGHKS and CDR2 is YYEKEE (reference sequence). CDR3 region: CASSLGDGTYEQYF. The CDR3 DNA follows: TGTGCCAGCAGCTTGGGGGACGGTACCTACGAGCAGTACTTC.

V is TRBV27 and J is TRBJ1-5; D is possibly TRBD1 (6 bases). CDR3 length: 15 residues. V was pared by 4 bases and J by 5 bases, with 15 bases between. Germline CDR1 and CDR2: MNHEY and SMNVEV (reference sequence). The CDR3 nucleotides read TGTGCCAGCAGTTACTCGTTGGGGGGCGATCAGCCCCAGCATTTT. It specifies CASSYSLGGDQPQHF.

V is TRBV9 and J is TRBJ2-3; TRBD2 aligns across 7 bases. J lost 0 bases, V lost 4 bases, and 8 bases had no gene match. This CDR3 region has 16 residues. Germline V CDR1 and CDR2: SGDLS, YYNGEE. The CDR3 region has the DNA TGTGCCAGCAGCCCCAGCGGGGCCTATAGCACAGATACGCAGTATTTT. Residues: CASSPSGAYSTDTQYF. Together with reference TRBV9 and TRBJ2-3, the CDR3 gives the full variable domain: DSGVTQTPKHLITATGQRVTLRCSPRSGDLSVYWYQQSLDQGLQFLIQYYNGEERAKGNILERFSAQQFPDLHSELNLSSLELGDSALYFCASSPSGAYSTDTQYFGPGTRLTVL.

In the case of this clone: The same CDR3 also results from other DNA sequences found in this sample. The rearrangement uses TRBV5-1 and TRBJ1-1; D is perhaps TRBD1 (5 bases). Trimming shortened V by 1 base and J by 4 bases, and 11 bases separated the two germline ends. This CDR3 is 14 amino acids long. CDR1 and CDR2 from the germline V gene are SGHRS and YFSETQ. In nucleotides, the CDR3 is TGCGCCAGCAGCTTGAGGCAGGGTGGCACTGAAGCTTTCTTT. It codes for CASSLRQGGTEAFF.

This clone was counted only a few times. This chain links TRBV29-1 with TRBJ2-2; tentatively, D is TRBD2 (6 bases). V gave up 6 bases and J gave up 2 bases, with 13 bases separating them. Germline V gene lookup returns CDR1 SQVTM and CDR2 ANQGSEA. CDR3 length: 14 amino acids. The CDR3 sequence: CSVLGGANTGELFF. Written as DNA, the CDR3 is TGCAGCGTCCTTGGAGGGGCCAACACCGGGGAGCTGTTTTTT.

The chain recombines TRBV5-1 with TRBJ2-7; D is tentatively TRBD1 or TRBD2 (6 bases each). V was pared by 0 bases and J by 0 bases, with 10 bases between. Germline CDR1 reads SGHRS; CDR2 reads YFSETQ. The CDR3 spans 15 residues. CDR3 DNA: TGCGCCAGCAGCTTGGAACAGGGAGGCTCCTACGAGCAGTACTTC. Translated: CASSLEQGGSYEQYF.

The J gene is TRBJ1-5, the V gene TRBV5-4; no definite D call. The CDR3 is 14 residues long. The germline V gene has CDR1 SGHNT and CDR2 YYREEE (reference sequence). Trimming pared 0 bases from V and 2 bases from J, leaving 6 bases between. The CDR3 loop reads CASSLVPGNQPQHF. DNA for the CDR3: TGTGCCAGCAGCTTGGTCCCTGGCAATCAGCCCCAGCATTTT.

The chain joins TRBV5-6 to TRBJ2-5, with 10 bases matching TRBD2. Germline assignment: CDR1 SGHDT and CDR2 YYEEEE. The CDR3 runs 15 residues. The V segment lost 2 bases and the J segment 5 bases; nucleotides outside the gene matches: 6. CDR3 loop: CASSFLAGEWETQYF. The CDR3 DNA is TGTGCCAGCAGCTTCCTAGCGGGGGAGTGGGAGACCCAGTACTTC.

This chain uses TRBV7-2 with TRBJ2-2, with TRBD2 as a possible D gene (6 bases). The CDR3 has 12 residues. V was shortened by 5 bases and J by 7 bases, with 8 bases between the two germline ends. Germline CDR1 is SGHTA and CDR2 is FQGNSA. This chain's CDR3 is CASSPGGGELFF. For the CDR3, the DNA is TGTGCCAGCAGCCCCGGGGGCGGGGAGCTGTTTTTT.

The CDR3 region has the DNA TGCGCCAGCAGCCAAGAGAGGGGAGGGGGCCACTATGGCTACACCTTC. It translates to CASSQERGGGHYGYTF. The genes are TRBV4-3 and TRBJ1-2, with 7 bases matching TRBD1. Germline trimming cut 0 bases from V and 3 bases from J; bases unmatched to any gene: 7. CDR3 length: 16 amino acids. Per germline, CDR1 LGHNA and CDR2 YSLEER.

The sample holds a few counts of this clone. The gene calls are TRBV5-1 and TRBJ1-1; perhaps TRBD1 as D (5 bases). V was clipped by 0 bases and J by 2 bases, with 17 bases between them. This CDR3 comprises 17 residues. Germline CDR1 is SGHRS and CDR2 is YFSETQ. The CDR3 DNA reads as TGCGCCAGCAGCTTGGACGGGTTAGGGAGGGGTAACACTGAAGCTTTCTTT. This gives the protein CASSLDGLGRGNTEAFF.

Concerning this clone: At the DNA level, this CDR3 is encoded by other sequences in the same sample as well. The chain joins TRBV27 to TRBJ1-1; possibly TRBD1 for D (5 bases). The V end was cut by 7 bases, the J end by 1 base, with 10 bases between. The CDR3 extends over 13 amino acids. CDR1 is MNHEY, CDR2 SMNVEV, per germline (reference sequence). The CDR3 sequence: CASTTGRNTEAFF. CDR3 nucleotide sequence: TGTGCCAGCACCACAGGCAGGAACACTGAAGCTTTCTTT.

In its sample, this clone was seen a few times. The chain employs TRBV29-1 and TRBJ1-1; 9 nucleotides line up with TRBD1. CDR1 is SQVTM, CDR2 ANQGSEA, per germline. V shed 6 bases and J 5 bases; nucleotides not matched to a gene: 10. The CDR3 length is 14 residues. This CDR3 reads CSVDTQGAGTEAFF. For the CDR3, the DNA is TGCAGCGTAGACACACAGGGGGCAGGGACTGAAGCTTTCTTT.

As concerns this clone: The same CDR3 can be traced to other DNA sequences in this sample. The CDR3 nucleotides read TGTGCCAGCAGCTTAGGTGAGCAGTTCTTC. Protein sequence: CASSLGEQFF. J is TRBJ2-1 and V is TRBV11-2; the D is unclear. The CDR3 length is 10 residues. CDR1 is SGHAT and CDR2 is FQNNGV in the germline V gene. Between the trimmed V and J ends, which lost 1 base and 9 bases, there was a span of 1 base.